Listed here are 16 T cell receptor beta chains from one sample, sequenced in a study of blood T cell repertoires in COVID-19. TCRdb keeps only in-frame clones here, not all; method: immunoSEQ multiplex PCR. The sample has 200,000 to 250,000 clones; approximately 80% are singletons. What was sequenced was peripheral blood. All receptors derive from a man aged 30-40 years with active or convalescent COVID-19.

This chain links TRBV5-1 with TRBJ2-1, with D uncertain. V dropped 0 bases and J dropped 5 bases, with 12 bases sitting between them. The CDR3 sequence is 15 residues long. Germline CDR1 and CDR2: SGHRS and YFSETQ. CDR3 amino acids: CASSLDMRHHNEQFF. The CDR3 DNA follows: TGCGCCAGCAGCTTGGATATGAGACACCACAATGAGCAGTTCTTC. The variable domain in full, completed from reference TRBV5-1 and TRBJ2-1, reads KAGVTQTPRYLIKTRGQQVTLSCSPISGHRSVSWYQQTPGQGLQFLFEYFSETQRNKGNFPGRFSGRQFSNSRSEMNVSTLELGDSALYLCASSLDMRHHNEQFFGPGTRLTVL.

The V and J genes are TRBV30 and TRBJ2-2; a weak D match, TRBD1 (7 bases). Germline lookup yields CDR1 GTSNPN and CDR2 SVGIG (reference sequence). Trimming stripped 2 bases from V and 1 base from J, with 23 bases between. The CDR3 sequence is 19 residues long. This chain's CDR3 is CAWSPRRQGPAGNTGELFF. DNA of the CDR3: TGTGCCTGGAGTCCTAGGAGACAGGGCCCAGCGGGGAACACCGGGGAGCTGTTTTTT.

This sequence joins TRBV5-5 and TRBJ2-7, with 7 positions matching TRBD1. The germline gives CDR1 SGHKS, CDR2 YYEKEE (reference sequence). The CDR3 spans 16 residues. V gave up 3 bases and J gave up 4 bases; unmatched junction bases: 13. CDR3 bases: TGTGCCAGCAGCTCCTATTGGGACAGCCGTCCATACGAGCAGTACTTC. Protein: CASSSYWDSRPYEQYF.

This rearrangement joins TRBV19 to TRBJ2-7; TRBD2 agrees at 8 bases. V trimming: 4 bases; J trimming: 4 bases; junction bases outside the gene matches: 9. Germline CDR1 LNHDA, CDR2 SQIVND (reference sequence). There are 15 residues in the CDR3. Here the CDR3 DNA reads TGTGCCAGTAGTAGACCACTAGCGGCGACTTACGAGCAGTACTTC. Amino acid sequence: CASSRPLAATYEQYF.

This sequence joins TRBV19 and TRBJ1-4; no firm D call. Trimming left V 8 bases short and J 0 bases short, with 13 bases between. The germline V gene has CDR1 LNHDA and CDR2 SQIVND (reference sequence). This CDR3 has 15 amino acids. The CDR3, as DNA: TGTGCCAGTGGAACGGGTTCGGCAACTAATGAAAAACTGTTTTTT. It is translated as CASGTGSATNEKLFF. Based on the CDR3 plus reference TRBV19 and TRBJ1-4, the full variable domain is DGGITQSPKYLFRKEGQNVTLSCEQNLNHDAMYWYRQDPGQGLRLIYYSQIVNDFQKGDIAEGYSVSREKKESFPLTVTSAQKNPTAFYLCASGTGSATNEKLFFGSGTQLSVL.

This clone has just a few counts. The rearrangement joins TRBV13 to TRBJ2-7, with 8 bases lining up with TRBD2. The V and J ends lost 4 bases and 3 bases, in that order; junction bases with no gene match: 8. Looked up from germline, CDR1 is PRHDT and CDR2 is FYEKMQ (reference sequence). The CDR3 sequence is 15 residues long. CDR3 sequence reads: CASSSREGGGYEQYF. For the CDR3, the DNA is TGTGCCAGCAGCTCTCGGGAGGGCGGAGGCTACGAGCAGTACTTC.

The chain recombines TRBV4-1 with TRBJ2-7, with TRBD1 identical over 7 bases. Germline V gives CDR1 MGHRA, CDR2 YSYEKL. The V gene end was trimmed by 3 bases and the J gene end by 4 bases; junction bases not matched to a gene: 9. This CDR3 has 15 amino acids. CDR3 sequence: CASSHLTGPQYEQYF. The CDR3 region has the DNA TGCGCCAGCAGCCACTTGACAGGGCCCCAGTACGAGCAGTACTTC.

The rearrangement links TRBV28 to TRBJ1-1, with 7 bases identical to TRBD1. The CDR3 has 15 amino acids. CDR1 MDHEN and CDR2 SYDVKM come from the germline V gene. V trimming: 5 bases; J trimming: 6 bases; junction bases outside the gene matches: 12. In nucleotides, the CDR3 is TGTGCCAGCAGTCCCACAGGGGCGGGTGGCGCTGAAGCTTTCTTT. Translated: CASSPTGAGGAEAFF.

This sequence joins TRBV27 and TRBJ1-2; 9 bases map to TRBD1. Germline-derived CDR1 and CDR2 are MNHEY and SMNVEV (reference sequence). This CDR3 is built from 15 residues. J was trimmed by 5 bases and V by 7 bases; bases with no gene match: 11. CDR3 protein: CASTNFRQGGYGYTF. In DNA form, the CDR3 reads TGTGCCAGCACCAATTTTCGACAGGGGGGATATGGCTACACCTTC.

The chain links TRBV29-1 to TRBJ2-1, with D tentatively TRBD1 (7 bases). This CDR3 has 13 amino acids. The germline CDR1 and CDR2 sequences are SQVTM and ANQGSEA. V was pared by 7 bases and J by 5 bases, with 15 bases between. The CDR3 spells CSGSAGTDNEQFF. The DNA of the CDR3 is TGCAGCGGCAGCGCGGGGACAGACAATGAGCAGTTCTTC.

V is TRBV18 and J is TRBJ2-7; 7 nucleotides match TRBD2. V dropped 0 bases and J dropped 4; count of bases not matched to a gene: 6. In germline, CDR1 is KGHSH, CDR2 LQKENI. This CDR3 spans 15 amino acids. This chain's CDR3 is CASSPPATSLYEQYF. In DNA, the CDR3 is TGTGCCAGCTCACCACCGGCGACTAGCCTATACGAGCAGTACTTC.

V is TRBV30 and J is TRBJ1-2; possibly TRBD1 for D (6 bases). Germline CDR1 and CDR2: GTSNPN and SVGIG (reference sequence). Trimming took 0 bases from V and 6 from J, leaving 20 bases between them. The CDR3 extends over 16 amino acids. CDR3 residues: CAWSVPGTPSRDGYTF. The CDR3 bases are TGTGCCTGGAGTGTACCCGGGACACCTAGTAGGGATGGCTACACCTTC.

The CDR3 loop reads CASSIGRGVSGANVLTF. In DNA, the CDR3 is TGTGCCAGTAGTATAGGCAGGGGGGTATCTGGGGCCAACGTCCTGACTTTC. The chain recombines TRBV19 with TRBJ2-6; D may be TRBD1 (7 bases). Per the germline V gene, CDR1 is LNHDA and CDR2 is SQIVND (reference sequence). The CDR3 spans 17 residues. Trimming took off 1 base at V and 1 base at J, with 11 bases between the two ends.

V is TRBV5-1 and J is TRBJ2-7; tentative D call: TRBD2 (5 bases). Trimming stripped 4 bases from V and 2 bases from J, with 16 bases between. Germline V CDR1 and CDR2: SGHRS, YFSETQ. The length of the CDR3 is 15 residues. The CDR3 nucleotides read TGCGCCAGCAGCCCTCGGAGTAGCGCAACCTACGAGCAGTACTTC. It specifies CASSPRSSATYEQYF.

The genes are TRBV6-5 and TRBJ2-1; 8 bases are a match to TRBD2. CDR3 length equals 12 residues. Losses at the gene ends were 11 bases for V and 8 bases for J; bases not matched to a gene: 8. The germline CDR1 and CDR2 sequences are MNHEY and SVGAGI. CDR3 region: CAASGRVDEQFF. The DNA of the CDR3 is TGTGCCGCCAGCGGGAGAGTGGATGAGCAGTTCTTC.

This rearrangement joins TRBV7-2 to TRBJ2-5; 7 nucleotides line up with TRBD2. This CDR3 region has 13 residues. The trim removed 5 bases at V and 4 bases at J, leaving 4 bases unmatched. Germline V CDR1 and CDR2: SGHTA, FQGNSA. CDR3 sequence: CASSLGLVETQYF. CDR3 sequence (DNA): TGTGCCAGCAGCCTAGGACTAGTAGAGACCCAGTACTTC. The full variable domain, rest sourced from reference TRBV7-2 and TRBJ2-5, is GAGVSQSPSNKVTEKGKDVELRCDPISGHTALYWYRQSLGQGLEFLIYFQGNSAPDKSGLPSDRFSAERTGGSVSTLTIQRTQQEDSAVYLCASSLGLVETQYFGPGTRLLVL.